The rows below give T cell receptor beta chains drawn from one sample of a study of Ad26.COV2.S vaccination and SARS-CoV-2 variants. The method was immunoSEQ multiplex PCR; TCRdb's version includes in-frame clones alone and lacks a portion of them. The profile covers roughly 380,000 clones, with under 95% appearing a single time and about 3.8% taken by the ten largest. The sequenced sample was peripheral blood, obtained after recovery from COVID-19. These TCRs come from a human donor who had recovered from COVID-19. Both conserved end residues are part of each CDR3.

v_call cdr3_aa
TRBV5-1 CASRGQGGSVSKGAFF
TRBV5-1 CASSLSVGASNIQYF
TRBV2 CASSPGDRPLHF
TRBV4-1 CASSQSTRDAQTQYF
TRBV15 CATSTPQGAGDIQYF
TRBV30 CDTPPGSGNQPQHF
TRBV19 CASSTGSNEKLFF
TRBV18 CASSPYGLYEAFF
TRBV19 CASSIGGLASYEQYF
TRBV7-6 CASSLVEDSGTGELFF
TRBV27 CASSFGGDRVVREQFF
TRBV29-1 CSVLQGRRDEQYF
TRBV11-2 CASSYRVLGGELFF
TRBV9 CASSDPRGTDKVDGGNTIYF
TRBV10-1 CASSEAPSYEQYF
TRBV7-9 CASSLDGATGELFF
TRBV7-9 CASSFGGRETQYF
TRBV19 CASSGADRREQFF
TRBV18 CASSPMGGQNTEAFF
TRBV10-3 CAISELWTSGGGTDTQYF
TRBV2 CASSRQGAYEQYF
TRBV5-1 CASSRTERSTDTQYF
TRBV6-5 CASSYGTAKMGYTF
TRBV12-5 CASGLVVAGDQETQYF
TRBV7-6 CASSLSGGARDTQYF
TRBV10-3 CAISGHSLEGYTEAFF
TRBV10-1 CASSDPRGTDTQYF
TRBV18 CASSPGQGGNQPQHF
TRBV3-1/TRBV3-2 CASSQLTHTGELFF
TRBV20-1 CSAKSPQYF
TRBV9 CASSVQHRASGTGELFF
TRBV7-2 CASSGDREPSLVSPLHF
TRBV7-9 CASSSDRAGVTEAFF
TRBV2 CATSYQETQYF
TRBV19 CASRTSHEQYF
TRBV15 CATSRDPYGSSGNTIYF
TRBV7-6 CASSLVLPPVGETQYF
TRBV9 CASSGRDGSSYEQYF
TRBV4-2 CASSQVLRATEAFF
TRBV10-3 CAISDRQSGYTF
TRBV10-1 CASSESAGDNQPQHF